Listed below are T cell receptor beta chains from one sample, sequenced in a study of cytomegalovirus exposure and HLA in healthy donors. Method: immunoSEQ multiplex PCR; TCRdb's copy keeps in-frame clones and lacks some. Seen here are 100,000 or so clones, about 75% observed once, and the top ten hold roughly an eighth. Material for sequencing was PBMCs. The receptors were gathered from a male donor in good health and CMV-seropositive. Both conserved end residues are part of each CDR3. A D gene is named only where the DNA matches it firmly. Expanded clones are given a class, and other clones once, few, many or no size at all.

.	TRBV5-4	TRBJ1-4	TRBD1	CASSSGTERSEKLFF	TGTGCCAGCAGCTCAGGGACAGAAAGAAGTGAAAAACTGTTTTTT
once	TRBV19	TRBJ1-5	.	CASSAGVNQPQHF	TGTGCCAGTAGTGCGGGGGTAAATCAGCCCCAGCATTTT
.	TRBV5-1	TRBJ2-7	.	CASSLFQAAYEQYF	TGCGCCAGCAGCTTGTTCCAGGCCGCCTACGAGCAGTACTTC
.	TRBV19	TRBJ1-5	TRBD1	CASRPTGEVQPQHF	TGTGCCAGTAGACCCACAGGGGAAGTTCAGCCCCAGCATTTT
.	TRBV7-6	TRBJ1-5	.	CASSFGGRDQPQHF	TGTGCCAGCAGCTTTGGCGGGAGGGACCAGCCCCAGCATTTT
.	TRBV18	TRBJ2-7	TRBD1	CASSPGQRPHEQYF	TGTGCCAGCTCACCGGGACAGAGACCACACGAGCAGTACTTC
.	TRBV5-4	TRBJ1-5	.	CASSSSIDQPQHF	TGTGCCAGCAGCTCCTCTATCGATCAGCCCCAGCATTTT
.	TRBV10-3	TRBJ2-3	TRBD1	CAISTRTGGSSTDTQYF	TGTGCCATCAGCACCAGGACAGGGGGTTCGAGCACAGATACGCAGTATTTT
.	TRBV6-5	TRBJ1-2	.	CASSPGVALGGYTF	TGTGCCAGCAGCCCAGGGGTCGCCCTAGGGGGCTACACCTTC
.	TRBV29-1	TRBJ2-7	.	CSVEMALGSYEQYF	TGCAGCGTTGAAATGGCCCTTGGTTCCTACGAGCAGTACTTC
few	TRBV20-1	TRBJ2-7	.	CSARDAYEQYF	TGCAGTGCTAGAGACGCCTACGAGCAGTACTTC
.	TRBV7-2	TRBJ2-3	TRBD2	CASSPWGGEGNTQYF	TGTGCCAGCAGCCCTTGGGGGGGGGAGGGAAATACGCAGTATTTT
.	TRBV2	TRBJ1-5	TRBD1	CASGLGTGGRQPQHF	TGTGCCAGCGGACTGGGGACAGGGGGGAGGCAGCCCCAGCATTTT
.	TRBV14	TRBJ1-1	TRBD1	CASSQATGGAGTEAFF	TGTGCCAGCAGCCAAGCGACAGGGGGCGCGGGGACTGAAGCTTTCTTT
once	TRBV6-6	TRBJ1-2	TRBD1	CASTVQGAGNYGYTF	TGTGCCAGCACCGTACAGGGGGCGGGTAACTATGGCTACACCTTC
.	TRBV19	TRBJ2-7	.	CASSMRSREYEQYF	TGTGCCAGTAGTATGAGGAGCAGGGAATACGAGCAGTACTTC
.	TRBV2	TRBJ1-5	.	CASSQQGAWSNQPQHF	TGTGCCAGCAGCCAACAGGGTGCCTGGAGCAATCAGCCCCAGCATTTT
.	TRBV28	TRBJ2-2	.	CASRELVQVNTGELFF	TGTGCCAGCAGGGAACTCGTCCAGGTCAACACCGGGGAGCTGTTTTTT
few	TRBV16	TRBJ1-4	.	CASSQFQATNEKLFF	TGTGCCAGCAGCCAATTCCAGGCAACTAATGAAAAACTGTTTTTT
.	TRBV28	TRBJ1-1	.	CASSVGGAPTEAFF	TGTGCCAGCAGTGTGGGGGGGGCGCCGACTGAAGCTTTCTTT
.	TRBV19	TRBJ1-6	.	CASSIGQGSSPLHF	TGTGCCAGTAGTATAGGCCAGGGTAGTTCACCCCTCCACTTT
.	TRBV6-1	TRBJ1-1	TRBD1	CASRTGLNTEAFF	TGTGCCAGCAGGACAGGGCTGAACACTGAAGCTTTCTTT
.	TRBV30	TRBJ1-2	.	CAWSVTAYTYGYTF	TGTGCCTGGAGTGTAACAGCCTATACCTATGGCTACACCTTC
once	TRBV4-1	TRBJ1-2	TRBD1	CASSQADLRDSNYGYTF	TGCGCCAGCAGCCAAGCTGACCTAAGGGACAGCAACTATGGCTACACCTTC